This is a list of T cell receptor beta chains from one sample in a study of blood T cell repertoires in COVID-19. Libraries were prepared by immunoSEQ multiplex PCR; TCRdb keeps only in-frame clonotypes and omits some of them. In the table there are around 230,000 clones, just under 85% of which are singletons. Sequenced sample: peripheral blood. Receptors originate from a woman aged 80 or over with acute or convalescent COVID-19. The CDR3 runs from the conserved cysteine through the conserved F or W. The order of the fields is CDR3 protein, CDR3 DNA, V gene, J gene, clone size, D gene. A D gene is named only where the DNA matches it firmly. Some rows mark clone size as missing; the rest say once, few, many or name a class of expanded clone.

CDR3 protein: CASSGGSYEQYF
CDR3 DNA: TGTGCCAGCTCGGGGGGCTCCTACGAGCAGTACTTC
V gene: TRBV6-5
J gene: TRBJ2-7
clone size: NA
D gene: TRBD2

CDR3 protein: CASSPKGREGYGYTF
CDR3 DNA: TGCGCCAGCAGCCCCAAAGGGAGAGAGGGCTATGGCTACACCTTC
V gene: TRBV4-1
J gene: TRBJ1-2
clone size: NA
D gene: NA

CDR3 protein: CASSFLDGIYEQYF
CDR3 DNA: TGTGCCAGCAGTTTCTTAGACGGGATCTACGAGCAGTACTTC
V gene: TRBV2
J gene: TRBJ2-7
clone size: NA
D gene: NA

CDR3 protein: CASSLWSTDSPLHF
CDR3 DNA: TGTGCCAGCAGTTTATGGAGTACCGATTCACCCCTCCACTTT
V gene: TRBV28
J gene: TRBJ1-6
clone size: NA
D gene: NA

CDR3 protein: CASTGGILTGGTEASGNTIYF
CDR3 DNA: TGTGCCAGCACCGGAGGTATCCTGACAGGGGGTACTGAAGCCTCTGGAAACACCATATATTTT
V gene: TRBV2
J gene: TRBJ1-3
clone size: NA
D gene: TRBD1

CDR3 protein: CASSPGDYGYTF
CDR3 DNA: TGTGCCAGTTCGCCGGGGGACTATGGCTACACCTTC
V gene: TRBV24-1
J gene: TRBJ1-2
clone size: NA
D gene: NA

CDR3 protein: CASYEGVGQPQHF
CDR3 DNA: TGTGCCAGCTACGAAGGGGTCGGTCAGCCCCAGCATTTT
V gene: TRBV27
J gene: TRBJ1-5
clone size: NA
D gene: NA

CDR3 protein: CASSRSGQGLYTEAFF
CDR3 DNA: TGCGCCAGCAGCCGGTCCGGGCAGGGGTTGTACACTGAAGCTTTCTTT
V gene: TRBV4-1
J gene: TRBJ1-1
clone size: NA
D gene: NA

CDR3 protein: CASGGATGELFF
CDR3 DNA: TGTGCTAGTGGTGGGGCTACCGGGGAGCTGTTTTTT
V gene: TRBV12-5
J gene: TRBJ2-2
clone size: NA
D gene: NA

CDR3 protein: CASSQVGTGRNTIYF
CDR3 DNA: TGCGCCAGCAGCCAAGTAGGGACAGGCAGAAACACCATATATTTT
V gene: TRBV4-1
J gene: TRBJ1-3
clone size: NA
D gene: TRBD1

CDR3 protein: CASSLGGGDWSPLHF
CDR3 DNA: TGTGCCAGCAGCTTGGGAGGGGGAGATTGGTCACCCCTCCACTTT
V gene: TRBV5-4
J gene: TRBJ1-6
clone size: once
D gene: NA

CDR3 protein: CASSLVTGNGYTF
CDR3 DNA: TGTGCCAGCAGTTTAGTTACGGGGAATGGCTACACCTTC
V gene: TRBV12-3/TRBV12-4
J gene: TRBJ1-2
clone size: NA
D gene: NA

CDR3 protein: CASSPRGGYTF
CDR3 DNA: TGTGCCAGCAGTCCCCGGGGTGGCTACACCTTC
V gene: TRBV28
J gene: TRBJ1-2
clone size: NA
D gene: NA

CDR3 protein: CASRSRGGSGNTIYF
CDR3 DNA: TGTGCCAGCAGGAGCAGGGGTGGCTCTGGAAACACCATATATTTT
V gene: TRBV6-5
J gene: TRBJ1-3
clone size: few
D gene: NA

CDR3 protein: CASSSTHRGEQYF
CDR3 DNA: TGTGCCAGCAGTTCCACTCACAGGGGCGAGCAGTACTTC
V gene: TRBV28
J gene: TRBJ2-7
clone size: NA
D gene: TRBD1

CDR3 protein: CASSAQGGKGNTIYF
CDR3 DNA: TGTGCCAGCAGCGCCCAGGGAGGGAAAGGAAACACCATATATTTT
V gene: TRBV7-3
J gene: TRBJ1-3
clone size: NA
D gene: NA

CDR3 protein: CAWSVSRYSYGYTF
CDR3 DNA: TGTGCCTGGAGTGTAAGTCGATATAGCTATGGCTACACCTTC
V gene: TRBV30
J gene: TRBJ1-2
clone size: once
D gene: NA

CDR3 protein: CASSSYIQETQYF
CDR3 DNA: TGCGCCAGCAGCTCCTATATCCAAGAGACCCAGTACTTC
V gene: TRBV5-1
J gene: TRBJ2-5
clone size: once
D gene: NA

CDR3 protein: CASSQDRGQGNYGYTF
CDR3 DNA: TGTGCCAGCAGCCAAGATAGGGGACAGGGGAACTATGGCTACACCTTC
V gene: TRBV14
J gene: TRBJ1-2
clone size: NA
D gene: TRBD1

CDR3 protein: CASSQELAGGWSQETQYF
CDR3 DNA: TGTGCCAGCAGCCAAGAACTAGCGGGGGGATGGAGTCAAGAGACCCAGTACTTC
V gene: TRBV3-1/TRBV3-2
J gene: TRBJ2-5
clone size: NA
D gene: TRBD2

CDR3 protein: CASSLSVVADTEAFF
CDR3 DNA: TGTGCCAGCAGCTTATCGGTGGTGGCGGACACTGAAGCTTTCTTT
V gene: TRBV7-9
J gene: TRBJ1-1
clone size: NA
D gene: NA

CDR3 protein: CASSQDRGQGWKNEQFF
CDR3 DNA: TGTGCCAGCAGCCAAGATCGCGGGCAGGGGTGGAAAAATGAGCAGTTCTTC
V gene: TRBV3-1/TRBV3-2
J gene: TRBJ2-1
clone size: NA
D gene: NA

CDR3 protein: CASSFGTNSYNSPLHF
CDR3 DNA: TGTGCCAGCAGCTTCGGGACAAACTCCTATAATTCACCCCTCCACTTT
V gene: TRBV7-9
J gene: TRBJ1-6
clone size: NA
D gene: NA

CDR3 protein: CASKTRGGTDTQYF
CDR3 DNA: TGTGCCAGTAAGACGCGGGGGGGCACAGATACGCAGTATTTT
V gene: TRBV19
J gene: TRBJ2-3
clone size: NA
D gene: TRBD2

CDR3 protein: CASSRTGEQFF
CDR3 DNA: TGTGCCAGCAGCCGAACAGGAGAGCAGTTCTTC
V gene: TRBV3-1/TRBV3-2
J gene: TRBJ2-1
clone size: NA
D gene: NA

CDR3 protein: CASSDWSGGGETQYF
CDR3 DNA: TGTGCCAGCAGTGACTGGTCAGGGGGTGGCGAGACCCAGTACTTC
V gene: TRBV2
J gene: TRBJ2-5
clone size: NA
D gene: TRBD1

CDR3 protein: CASSIRDRSLSPLHF
CDR3 DNA: TGTGCCAGCAGTATCCGGGACAGAAGTCTATCACCCCTCCACTTT
V gene: TRBV28
J gene: TRBJ1-6
clone size: NA
D gene: TRBD1

CDR3 protein: CASSLAGQRFEQYF
CDR3 DNA: TGTGCCAGCAGCTTAGCAGGACAGCGATTCGAGCAGTACTTC
V gene: TRBV7-2
J gene: TRBJ2-7
clone size: NA
D gene: NA

CDR3 protein: CAISGTASLGNTIYF
CDR3 DNA: TGTGCCATCTCCGGGACAGCCTCTTTGGGAAACACCATATATTTT
V gene: TRBV10-3
J gene: TRBJ1-3
clone size: NA
D gene: TRBD1

CDR3 protein: CAWSMGRGNTIYF
CDR3 DNA: TGTGCCTGGAGTATGGGGAGAGGAAACACCATATATTTT
V gene: TRBV30
J gene: TRBJ1-3
clone size: NA
D gene: NA

CDR3 protein: CASSAPDRGSTEAFF
CDR3 DNA: TGTGCCAGCAGCGCCCCCGACAGGGGGAGCACTGAAGCTTTCTTT
V gene: TRBV9
J gene: TRBJ1-1
clone size: few
D gene: TRBD1

CDR3 protein: CASSLAQGARNQPQHF
CDR3 DNA: TGTGCCAGCAGCTTGGCGCAGGGGGCGCGCAATCAGCCCCAGCATTTT
V gene: TRBV5-8
J gene: TRBJ1-5
clone size: NA
D gene: TRBD1

CDR3 protein: CASSVGLESEAFF
CDR3 DNA: TGTGCCAGCAGCGTAGGTCTAGAATCCGAAGCTTTCTTT
V gene: TRBV9
J gene: TRBJ1-1
clone size: NA
D gene: NA

CDR3 protein: CAWTLQGADAADTQYF
CDR3 DNA: TGTGCCTGGACCCTACAGGGGGCTGATGCAGCAGATACGCAGTATTTT
V gene: TRBV30
J gene: TRBJ2-3
clone size: NA
D gene: TRBD1

CDR3 protein: CAWNSRGLEEKLFF
CDR3 DNA: TGTGCCTGGAACTCGCGAGGGTTGGAGGAAAAACTGTTTTTT
V gene: TRBV30
J gene: TRBJ1-4
clone size: NA
D gene: NA

CDR3 protein: CASRIQGYGYTF
CDR3 DNA: TGTGCCAGCCGTATACAGGGTTATGGCTACACCTTC
V gene: TRBV6-5
J gene: TRBJ1-2
clone size: NA
D gene: NA

CDR3 protein: CAISGGAGGNTIYF
CDR3 DNA: TGTGCCATATCAGGGGGCGCGGGGGGAAACACCATATATTTT
V gene: TRBV10-3
J gene: TRBJ1-3
clone size: NA
D gene: TRBD1

CDR3 protein: CASSPSRREPTDLNTEAFF
CDR3 DNA: TGTGCCAGCAGCCCTAGTAGGAGGGAACCGACAGATTTGAACACTGAAGCTTTCTTT
V gene: TRBV11-3
J gene: TRBJ1-1
clone size: NA
D gene: NA

CDR3 protein: CASSRQGSSRNGYTF
CDR3 DNA: TGTGCCAGCAGTCGTCAGGGGTCCTCTCGAAATGGCTACACCTTC
V gene: TRBV7-8
J gene: TRBJ1-2
clone size: NA
D gene: NA

CDR3 protein: CASSASSGGRTGELFF
CDR3 DNA: TGCGCCAGCAGCGCCTCTAGCGGGGGGCGCACCGGGGAGCTGTTTTTT
V gene: TRBV5-1
J gene: TRBJ2-2
clone size: NA
D gene: TRBD2

CDR3 protein: CASSFLAGEQGGTQYF
CDR3 DNA: TGCGCCAGCAGCTTCCTAGCGGGGGAGCAAGGTGGGACCCAGTACTTC
V gene: TRBV5-1
J gene: TRBJ2-5
clone size: NA
D gene: TRBD2